What follows are 25 T cell receptor beta chains derived from one specimen sequenced in a study of Tregs in tolerant kidney transplant recipients. Some clones are missing from TCRdb's copy, which holds only in-frame ones; the method was immunoSEQ multiplex PCR. The table has 85,000 to 100,000 clones, over 85% seen once. The input for sequencing was CD4+ T cells from blood, taken before the transplant. These receptors all come from a human donor who received a combined kidney and bone marrow transplant.

The chain has TRBV18 and TRBJ1-2; 8 positions match TRBD1. This CDR3 comprises 15 residues. CDR1 and CDR2 (germline): KGHSH, LQKENI. V trimming: 3 bases; J trimming: 4 bases; junction bases outside the gene matches: 7. CDR3 region: CASSPLPGGSYGYTF. In nucleotides, the CDR3 is TGTGCCAGCTCACCTTTGCCAGGGGGCTCCTATGGCTACACCTTC.

The CDR3 DNA sequence: TGTGCCAGCAGCCAGGACAGGGGTAGCACCGGGGAGCTGTTTTTT. Amino acids: CASSQDRGSTGELFF. The V call is TRBV7-7, the J call TRBJ2-2; 9 nucleotides align to TRBD1. Per the germline V gene, CDR1 is SSHAT and CDR2 is FNYEAQ (reference sequence). V was pared by 5 bases and J by 4 bases, with 5 bases of the junction left unmatched. This CDR3 contains 15 residues.

V and J are TRBV7-8 and TRBJ2-1; 8 nucleotides match TRBD2. The CDR3 has 15 amino acids. V shed 3 bases, J shed 6 bases, and the junction held 7 bases outside the gene matches. CDR1 is SGHVS, CDR2 FQNEAQ, per germline. The DNA for the CDR3 is TGTGCCAGCAGCTTGTACGGGAGGGCTGTCAATGAGCAGTTCTTC. Translating it yields CASSLYGRAVNEQFF.

CDR3 sequence reads: CASISIRGLPYNQPQHF. The CDR3 DNA sequence: TGTGCCAGCATCTCCATCCGAGGGCTACCCTACAATCAGCCCCAGCATTTT. The chain recombines TRBV2 with TRBJ1-5; D is uncertain. This CDR3 region has 17 residues. Germline CDR1 SNHLY, CDR2 FYNNEI. With 7 bases removed from V and 3 bases from J, the gap between germline ends came to 22 bases.

The V gene is TRBV5-5, the J gene TRBJ2-1; 8 bases map to TRBD2. V trimming: 0 bases; J trimming: 7 bases; junction bases outside the gene matches: 3. CDR3 length: 14 residues. The V gene's germline CDR1 is SGHKS and CDR2 YYEKEE (reference sequence). The CDR3: CASSLGLARNEQFF. In DNA form, the CDR3 reads TGTGCCAGCAGCTTGGGACTAGCGAGAAATGAGCAGTTCTTC.

J is TRBJ2-1 and V is TRBV9; D is unclear. Germline values: CDR1 SGDLS, CDR2 YYNGEE. Trimming took 0 bases from V and 5 from J, leaving 9 bases between them. CDR3 size: 14 residues. CDR3 protein: CASSVGGENNEQFF. The CDR3 DNA reads TGTGCCAGCAGCGTAGGCGGCGAGAACAATGAGCAGTTCTTC.

This clone appeared once. J is TRBJ2-2 and V is TRBV7-8; 8 bases agree with TRBD1. The CDR3 length is 19 residues. The ends lost 2 bases at V and 4 bases at J; junction bases unmatched: 15. The germline gives CDR1 SGHVS, CDR2 FQNEAQ. The chain's CDR3 is CASSLHAGGADPATGELFF. For the CDR3, the DNA is TGTGCCAGCAGCTTACATGCAGGGGGCGCGGACCCCGCCACCGGGGAGCTGTTTTTT.

The chain is built from TRBV11-2 and TRBJ2-1; weak D call: TRBD2 (5 bases). The germline V and J ends were trimmed by 5 bases and 3 bases, with 20 bases remaining between them. Germline values: CDR1 SGHAT, CDR2 FQNNGV. CDR3 size: 17 residues. CDR3 protein: CASSKGPPGLLYNEQFF. CDR3 nucleotide sequence: TGTGCCAGCAGCAAAGGCCCTCCGGGGTTACTCTACAATGAGCAGTTCTTC.

This chain links TRBV5-1 with TRBJ2-5; D is possibly TRBD1 (6 bases). CDR1 is SGHRS and CDR2 is YFSETQ in the germline V gene. V was shortened by 4 bases and J by 1 base, with 23 bases between the two germline ends. This CDR3 is 18 amino acids long. Here the CDR3 reads CASSRPPGPGVLQETQYF. CDR3 nucleotides: TGCGCCAGCAGCCGGCCTCCTGGACCAGGGGTCCTCCAAGAGACCCAGTACTTC.

This clone was observed once. The gene calls are TRBV5-1 and TRBJ2-7; TRBD2 matches at 14 bases. The junction had 4 bases not matched to a gene; V was cut back by 0 bases and J by 5 bases. The germline V gene has CDR1 SGHRS and CDR2 YFSETQ. CDR3 size: 16 residues. Here the CDR3 DNA reads TGCGCCAGCAGCTTGGCGGGGACTAGCGGGGGCCACGAGCAGTACTTC. Protein sequence: CASSLAGTSGGHEQYF. The complete variable domain, with remaining parts taken from reference TRBV5-1 and TRBJ2-7, reads KAGVTQTPRYLIKTRGQQVTLSCSPISGHRSVSWYQQTPGQGLQFLFEYFSETQRNKGNFPGRFSGRQFSNSRSEMNVSTLELGDSALYLCASSLAGTSGGHEQYFGPGTRLTVT.

This clone appeared a single time. V and J are TRBV7-2 and TRBJ2-1, with 14 bases that match TRBD2. Germline V gene data show CDR1 as SGHTA and CDR2 as FQGNSA. The CDR3 covers 17 residues. V lost 5 bases, J lost 9 bases, and 12 bases stayed unmatched. This CDR3 is CASSTGLAGGIEGEQFF. The CDR3 DNA reads TGTGCCAGCAGCACAGGACTAGCGGGGGGTATCGAGGGTGAGCAGTTCTTC.

This clone was counted between two and nine times. The chain carries TRBV11-2 and TRBJ2-7; a possible D gene is TRBD1 (6 bases). The V gene's germline CDR1 is SGHAT and CDR2 FQNNGV. CDR3 length equals 12 residues. V lost 5 bases to trimming and J lost 5 bases, with 10 bases between them. The CDR3 is CASSRNRDEQYF. CDR3 bases: TGTGCCAGCAGCCGTAACAGGGACGAGCAGTACTTC.

V and J are TRBV11-1 and TRBJ1-1; D perhaps matches TRBD1 (5 bases). Deletions cut 6 bases from V and 3 bases from J, with 14 bases between. The CDR3 covers 14 residues. Germline V gene lookup returns CDR1 SGHAT and CDR2 FQDESV (reference sequence). CDR3 region: CASRTSGRDTEAFF. The CDR3 bases are TGTGCCAGCAGGACATCAGGGAGGGACACTGAAGCTTTCTTT.

The chain joins TRBV27 to TRBJ1-1; D uncertain. Germline V gene lookup returns CDR1 MNHEY and CDR2 SMNVEV (reference sequence). Deletions cut 6 bases from V and 4 bases from J, with 15 bases between. There are 14 residues in the CDR3. In DNA, the CDR3 is TGTGCCAGCAGCTCCTCCCGGGGTTTCACTGAAGCTTTCTTT. The encoded protein is CASSSSRGFTEAFF.

This rearrangement joins TRBV25-1 to TRBJ1-2, with 9 bases that match TRBD1. Germline V lookup: CDR1 MGHDK, CDR2 SYGVNS. This CDR3 spans 18 amino acids. V shed 1 base and J 6 bases; nucleotides not matched to a gene: 15. CDR3 coding DNA: TGTGCCAGCAGTGAATCCCACGCGTTTGCACAGGGGGCCAATGGCTACACCTTC. Protein: CASSESHAFAQGANGYTF.

The CDR3 reads CASSSIAGEADEQYF. The CDR3, as DNA: TGTGCCAGCAGTTCAATAGCGGGTGAGGCCGACGAGCAGTACTTC. The J gene is TRBJ2-7, the V gene TRBV27, with TRBD2 identical over 7 bases. J gave up 5 bases and V 4 bases, and 11 bases lay outside the gene matches. The CDR3 covers 15 residues. Germline V gene lookup returns CDR1 MNHEY and CDR2 SMNVEV (reference sequence).

The chain couples TRBV6-4 to TRBJ2-3, with 10 nucleotides matching TRBD2. In germline, CDR1 is MRHNA, CDR2 SNTAGT. CDR3 length equals 15 residues. With V trimmed by 5 bases and J by 4 bases, 6 bases remained unmatched. This CDR3 reads CASSRSSGSPDTQYF. Here the CDR3 DNA reads TGTGCCAGCAGTAGGTCTAGCGGGAGCCCAGATACGCAGTATTTT.

This chain connects TRBV7-2 to TRBJ2-1, with D hard to call. V was pared by 5 bases and J by 7 bases, with 9 bases between. This CDR3 spans 12 amino acids. The germline CDR1 and CDR2 sequences are SGHTA and FQGNSA. Here the CDR3 reads CASSPVLNEQFF. As DNA, the CDR3 is TGTGCCAGCAGCCCAGTCCTGAATGAGCAGTTCTTC. The full variable domain, its missing parts supplied by reference TRBV7-2 and TRBJ2-1, is GAGVSQSPSNKVTEKGKDVELRCDPISGHTALYWYRQSLGQGLEFLIYFQGNSAPDKSGLPSDRFSAERTGGSVSTLTIQRTQQEDSAVYLCASSPVLNEQFFGPGTRLTVL.

The rearrangement uses TRBV19 and TRBJ2-1; 8 nucleotides agree with TRBD2. V dropped 2 bases and J dropped 10; count of bases not matched to a gene: 7. Germline V gene sequence: CDR1 LNHDA, CDR2 SQIVND (reference sequence). The CDR3 runs 14 residues. CDR3: CASSIYPAGDEQFF. The CDR3 DNA reads TGTGCCAGTAGTATATATCCAGCGGGGGACGAGCAGTTCTTC.

Concerning this clone: Other DNA sequences in this specimen translate into the identical CDR3. The genes are TRBV7-3 and TRBJ1-6; 9 positions match TRBD1. The CDR3 length is 17 residues. The junction had 12 bases not matched to a gene; V was cut back by 5 bases and J by 7 bases. Germline lookup yields CDR1 SGHTA and CDR2 FQGTGA. CDR3 bases: TGTGCCAGCAGCCTAAAGCTTCCGGGACAGGGAAATTCACCCCTCCACTTT. Encoded protein: CASSLKLPGQGNSPLHF.

The gene calls are TRBV19 and TRBJ2-3; 7 bases are a match to TRBD1. The CDR3 spans 17 residues. Per germline, CDR1 LNHDA and CDR2 SQIVND (reference sequence). With V trimmed by 5 bases and J by 1 base, 12 bases remained unmatched. The CDR3 sequence is CASSPLRTGFGTDTQYF. The CDR3 nucleotides read TGTGCCAGTAGTCCCCTCCGGACAGGTTTTGGCACAGATACGCAGTATTTT.

The chain carries TRBV10-3 and TRBJ1-1, with 7 bases aligning to TRBD1. The CDR3 is 17 amino acids. The junction had 17 bases not matched to a gene; V was cut back by 6 bases and J by 4 bases. The germline V gene has CDR1 ENHRY and CDR2 SYGVKD. The CDR3 DNA reads as TGTGCCATCAGCGAACGACAGGGCGGTTTTATCCCCACTGAAGCTTTCTTT. Protein: CAISERQGGFIPTEAFF.

The V and J genes are TRBV6-6 and TRBJ2-5; a possible D gene is TRBD1 (5 bases). The J call may be in error: the DNA end matches TRBJ2-7 better. CDR3 length equals 13 residues. In germline, CDR1 is MNHNY, CDR2 SVGAGI (reference sequence). The CDR3 loop is CASSPTEAYEQYF. The CDR3 region has the DNA TGTGCCAGCAGTCCGACAGAGGCCTACGAGCAGTACTTC.

The chain has TRBV9 and TRBJ2-1; 7 nucleotides agree with TRBD2. Germline assignment: CDR1 SGDLS and CDR2 YYNGEE. This CDR3 spans 15 amino acids. V lost 1 base and J lost 7; bases outside the gene matches: 8. CDR3 sequence reads: CASSVSGVDGNEQFF. In nucleotides, the CDR3 is TGTGCCAGCAGCGTAAGCGGGGTGGATGGGAATGAGCAGTTCTTC.

V and J are TRBV7-2 and TRBJ2-5, with TRBD2 identical over 9 bases. The J call may be in error: the DNA end matches TRBJ2-7 better. The CDR3 is 16 amino acids. CDR1 is SGHTA and CDR2 is FQGNSA in the germline V gene. CDR3: CASSPPGAGGKREQYF. CDR3 DNA sequence: TGTGCCAGCAGCCCGCCTGGGGCGGGAGGGAAACGCGAGCAGTACTTC.